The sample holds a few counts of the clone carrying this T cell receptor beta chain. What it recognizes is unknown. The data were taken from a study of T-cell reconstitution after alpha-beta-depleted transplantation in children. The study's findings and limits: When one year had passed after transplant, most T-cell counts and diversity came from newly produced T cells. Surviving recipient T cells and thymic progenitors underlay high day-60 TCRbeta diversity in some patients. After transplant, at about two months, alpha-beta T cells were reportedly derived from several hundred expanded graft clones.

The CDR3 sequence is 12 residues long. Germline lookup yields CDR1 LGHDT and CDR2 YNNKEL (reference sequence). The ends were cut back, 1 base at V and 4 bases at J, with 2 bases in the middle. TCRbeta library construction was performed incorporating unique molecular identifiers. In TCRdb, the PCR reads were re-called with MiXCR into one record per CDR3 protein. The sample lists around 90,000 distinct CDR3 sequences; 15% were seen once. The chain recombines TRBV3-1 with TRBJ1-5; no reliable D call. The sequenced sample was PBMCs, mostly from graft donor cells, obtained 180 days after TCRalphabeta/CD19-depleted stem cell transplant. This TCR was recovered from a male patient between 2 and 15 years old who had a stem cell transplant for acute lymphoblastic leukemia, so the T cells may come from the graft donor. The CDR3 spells CASSQGNQPQHF. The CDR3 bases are TGTGCCAGCAGCCAAGGGAATCAGCCCCAGCATTTT.